This T cell receptor (beta chain) was recovered during a study of blood T cell repertoires in COVID-19 (dated by TCRdb to 2019 to 2021). A note on the overall study: Samples from collaborators originated in the United States, Italy and Spain and spanned both the acute and convalescent phases of COVID-19. The prospective study material was composed of cDNA or gDNA derived from T cells, B-cell-depleted T cells, or PBMCs. Subjects who had been exposed to COVID-19, were actively infected with it, or had recovered from it provided the deeply sampled blood TCRbeta repertoires that made up the dataset. A freely available public database, intended as a resource for researchers studying the immune response to SARS-CoV-2, is where the repertoires were released. Samples came from the ongoing ImmuneRACE study (first 160 participants) plus 1,254 subjects from 6 global collaborators. A de-identified subject ID, COVID-19 status, age in years and sex were almost always included in the sample metadata. Where HLA class I and class II types were available, the types were taken from metadata supplied by the sample provider, not from assay-based typing. What the research found in general, with its limitations: The amount of clinical and demographic metadata varied by source and participant and was provided uncurated.

TCRbeta CDR3 regions were amplified from genomic DNA using the immunoSEQ Assay, a bias-controlled multiplex PCR. Concerning the study's data processing: The number of nucleated cells in each sample was estimated from the amplification of reference gene primers within the assay. Sequence reads were collapsed and filtered to measure the absolute abundance of every unique TCRbeta CDR3 rearrangement. For each sample, productive Simpson clonality was calculated as the square root of Simpson's diversity index over productive rearrangements. Drawn from immuneACCESS, this table holds only the in-frame rearrangements with V and J called that TCRdb kept. Clones are partly lost; checked studies trace under half to an unresolved V gene and leave the rest unexplained. The V and J calls and clone size are taken from that table; D and trimming were inferred from the DNA. A total of about 210,000 clones appear in this sample, roughly 86% of them only once. 10% to 13% of the sample lies in the top ten.

Participants in the prospective study were aged roughly 18 to 100 years, lived in more than 20 United States geographic areas, and enrolled through a virtual design. In the prospective study, cohorts were assigned on the basis of participant-reported clinical history obtained from a screening survey and a study questionnaire. In the prospective study, whole blood, serum and a nasopharyngeal or oropharyngeal swab were collected from each participant by mobile phlebotomists. Prospective study participants could optionally give additional blood draws and questionnaires over a 2-month period. Blood samples from the prospective study were shipped frozen or at room temperature prior to DNA extraction. CDR1 and CDR2 are drawn from the germline V gene: SGDLS, YYNGEE. Cut back by 4 bases and 0 bases, the V and J ends lie 17 bases apart. The CDR3 sequence holds 16 residues, the cysteine and phenylalanine included. The CDR3 DNA has 48 bases and is translated from base 1.

This clone came up a few times. Its recognized antigen is unknown. Base qualities are not recorded, but no much larger clone differs from it by a single base. The sequence came from a man aged 18 to 30 with acute COVID-19. Sequencing was carried out using PBMCs or T cells enriched from blood (not recorded which). This sequence uses TRBV9 and TRBJ2-7, with an unclear D gene assignment. The CDR3 corresponds to CASSPNQAILSYEQYF. The DNA sequence is given as TGTGCCAGCAGCCCCAACCAGGCTATACTCTCCTACGAGCAGTACTTC.